Below are 6 T cell receptor beta chains sequenced from a single sample in a study of memory CD4+ T cells and cytomegalovirus serostatus. The sort gate was single viable CD3+CD4+CD8-CD45RO+ cells for memory CD4+ T cells. Produced via immunoSEQ multiplex PCR; TCRdb's table is partial and in-frame only. This sample has tens of thousands of clones, with 82% found just once. Sample: memory CD4+ T cells from blood. These receptors were obtained from an adult in good health and CMV-seronegative.

A remark on this clone: The junction shows a germline mismatch at one end, possibly a read error. The chain links TRBV19 to TRBJ1-1; D is undetermined. The CDR3 totals 11 residues. Germline lookup yields CDR1 LNHDA and CDR2 SQIVND (reference sequence). For the CDR3, the DNA is TGTGCCAGTAGTATAGCCGAGGCGTTCCACTTT. It yields the protein CASSIAEAFHF.

The chain carries TRBV7-7 and TRBJ2-7; maybe TRBD1 (5 bases). V lost 6 bases and J 5 bases, leaving 23 bases between the germline ends. This CDR3 contains 16 residues. The germline V gene encodes CDR1 SSHAT and CDR2 FNYEAQ (reference sequence). CDR3 coding DNA: TGTGCCAGCAGACCACCTCCCCACGCCCCAGGGAACGAGCAGTACTTC. Its translation is CASRPPPHAPGNEQYF. The full variable domain, rest sourced from reference TRBV7-7 and TRBJ2-7, is GAGVSQSPRYKVTKRGQDVTLRCDPISSHATLYWYQQALGQGPEFLTYFNYEAQPDKSGLPSDRFSAERPEGSISTLTIQRTEQRDSAMYRCASRPPPHAPGNEQYFGPGTRLTVT.

The chain's CDR3 is CASSEVPAYQPQHF. Written as DNA, the CDR3 is TGTGCCAGCAGTGAAGTGCCTGCCTATCAGCCCCAGCATTTT. This sequence joins TRBV6-1 and TRBJ1-5, with D hard to call. The CDR3 is 14 amino acids. Germline CDR1 is MNHNS and CDR2 is SASEGT. Trimming cost V 1 base and J 5 bases, with 9 bases left between them.

The CDR3 nucleotides are TGTGCCAGCAGCAGGGACCCCACAGATACGCAGTATTTT. This translates into CASSRDPTDTQYF. The chain uses TRBV6-6 and TRBJ2-3, with D perhaps given as TRBD1 or TRBD2 (5 bases each). Germline values: CDR1 MNHNY, CDR2 SVGAGI (reference sequence). CDR3 length: 13 residues. V was trimmed by 6 bases and J by 2 bases, leaving 9 bases between them.

The gene calls are TRBV18 and TRBJ2-5; D ambiguous. This CDR3 comprises 15 residues. Germline V gene data show CDR1 as KGHSH and CDR2 as LQKENI. Trimming pared 0 bases from V and 2 bases from J, leaving 10 bases between. The CDR3 region has the DNA TGTGCCAGCTCACCACCTACCCCCGGACAAGAGACCCAGTACTTC. Protein sequence: CASSPPTPGQETQYF.

This chain connects TRBV7-8 to TRBJ1-6, with 8 nucleotides matching TRBD1. This CDR3 spans 15 amino acids. The V gene's germline CDR1 is SGHVS and CDR2 FQNEAQ. The V gene end was trimmed by 1 base and the J gene end by 10 bases; junction bases not matched to a gene: 6. CDR3 DNA sequence: TGTGCCAGCAGCTTAGGGGGGGGGACAGGATCACCCCTCCACTTT. Its protein product is CASSLGGGTGSPLHF.